Below are 32 T cell receptor beta chains sequenced from a single sample in a study of OX40 agonist ivuxolimab in advanced cancers. Libraries were prepared by immunoSEQ multiplex PCR; TCRdb keeps only in-frame clonotypes and omits some of them. The sample records around 56,000 clones, approximately 82% being singletons. Sequencing was performed on CD4+ or CD8+ T cells sorted from blood, taken in a trial of the OX40 agonist ivuxolimab. The source of these receptors is an adult with an advanced solid tumor such as melanoma, head and neck, liver or kidney cancer.

The chain carries TRBV7-9 and TRBJ2-5; D may be TRBD1 or TRBD2 (5 bases each). CDR3 length: 15 residues. V was trimmed by 4 bases and J by 5 bases, leaving 17 bases between them. The germline V gene encodes CDR1 SEHNR and CDR2 FQNEAQ (reference sequence). The CDR3 is CASSSTLRGAETQYF. CDR3 DNA: TGTGCCAGCAGCTCCACCCTAAGGGGAGCGGAGACCCAGTACTTC.

The J gene is TRBJ2-1, the V gene TRBV6-1; TRBD1 matches 7 bases. The V gene's germline CDR1 is MNHNS and CDR2 SASEGT. The CDR3 spans 13 residues. V trimming: 2 bases; J trimming: 15 bases; junction bases outside the gene matches: 10. The CDR3 loop is CASSELQLPGGFF. CDR3 sequence (DNA): TGTGCCAGCAGTGAACTCCAGCTACCAGGGGGGTTCTTC.

The chain links TRBV7-6 to TRBJ2-1; 8 nucleotides match TRBD2. V trimming: 2 bases; J trimming: 7 bases; junction bases outside the gene matches: 7. CDR1 is SGHVS, CDR2 FNYEAQ, per germline. The CDR3 is made up of 15 amino acids. CDR3 sequence (DNA): TGTGCCAGCAGCTTAAGAGCGGGAGAATCGAATGAGCAGTTCTTC. It translates to CASSLRAGESNEQFF.

This clone occurred a few times. The chain couples TRBV28 to TRBJ2-7, with 9 bases fitting TRBD1. V shed 5 bases, J shed 6 bases, and the junction held 14 bases outside the gene matches. Germline CDR1 MDHEN, CDR2 SYDVKM. This CDR3 is 16 amino acids long. The CDR3 spells CASSLVPGQGFLEQYF. CDR3 bases: TGTGCCAGCAGTCTGGTTCCGGGACAGGGTTTCCTCGAGCAGTACTTC.

V and J are TRBV5-1 and TRBJ2-3; 9 bases line up with TRBD2. Per germline, CDR1 SGHRS and CDR2 YFSETQ. CDR3 length: 15 residues. The J segment lost 2 bases and the V segment lost 4 bases, leaving 5 bases of the junction unmatched. The CDR3 spells CASSRRTSATDTQYF. The CDR3 DNA is TGCGCCAGCAGCCGCCGGACTAGCGCCACAGATACGCAGTATTTT.

The chain uses TRBV5-8 and TRBJ2-7; D is uncertain. The CDR3 has 13 residues. Per the germline V gene, CDR1 is SGHTS and CDR2 is YDEGEE. The V end was cut by 6 bases, the J end by 0 bases, with 10 bases between. The CDR3: CASNQLNSYEQYF. DNA for the CDR3: TGTGCCAGCAATCAGCTAAACTCCTACGAGCAGTACTTC. Together with reference TRBV5-8 and TRBJ2-7, the CDR3 gives the full variable domain: EAGVTQSPTHLIKTRGQQATLRCSPISGHTSVYWYQQALGLGLQFLLWYDEGEERNRGNFPPRFSGRQFPNYSSELNVNALELEDSALYLCASNQLNSYEQYFGPGTRLTVT.

The V gene is TRBV5-1, the J gene TRBJ2-5, with D perhaps matching TRBD2 (5 bases). The germline V gene has CDR1 SGHRS and CDR2 YFSETQ. The CDR3 is 15 amino acids. V dropped 0 bases and J dropped 5 bases, with 14 bases sitting between them. The DNA for the CDR3 is TGCGCCAGCAGCTTGGAGTGGCAGCCGGGGGAGACCCAGTACTTC. Encoded protein: CASSLEWQPGETQYF.

This clone occurred a few times. The V gene is TRBV4-1, the J gene TRBJ1-4; D not certain. Germline lookup yields CDR1 MGHRA and CDR2 YSYEKL. V dropped 2 bases and J dropped 5 bases, with 9 bases sitting between them. The CDR3 runs to 14 residues. This chain's CDR3 is CASSQRVGNEKLFF. As DNA, the CDR3 is TGCGCCAGCAGCCAACGGGTAGGGAATGAAAAACTGTTTTTT.

The rearrangement joins TRBV6-1 to TRBJ1-1; D is possibly TRBD1 (5 bases). The length of the CDR3 is 15 residues. V dropped 5 bases and J dropped 3 bases, with 16 bases sitting between them. Germline assignment: CDR1 MNHNS and CDR2 SASEGT. The CDR3 coding sequence is TGTGCCAGCAGTTCCGCGGCGGCAGGGTACACTGAAGCTTTCTTT. It is translated as CASSSAAAGYTEAFF.

The chain uses TRBV2 and TRBJ1-4, with D possibly TRBD1 on 6 matching bases. Trimming took 5 bases from V and 3 from J, leaving 16 bases between them. This CDR3 contains 16 residues. Germline assignment: CDR1 SNHLY and CDR2 FYNNEI. The CDR3 DNA reads as TGTGCCAGCAGTAGAGAACAGGGAGGCTCTAATGAAAAACTGTTTTTT. Translation: CASSREQGGSNEKLFF.

The V gene is TRBV7-8, the J gene TRBJ2-1; perhaps TRBD2 as D (5 bases). With 1 base removed from V and 5 bases from J, the gap between germline ends came to 12 bases. This CDR3 comprises 15 residues. Germline assignment: CDR1 SGHVS and CDR2 FQNEAQ. The CDR3 sequence: CASSLVPGSNNEQFF. The DNA of the CDR3 is TGTGCCAGCAGCTTAGTCCCGGGAAGTAACAATGAGCAGTTCTTC. The full variable domain, its missing parts supplied by reference TRBV7-8 and TRBJ2-1, is GAGVSQSPRYKVAKRGQDVALRCDPISGHVSLFWYQQALGQGPEFLTYFQNEAQLDKSGLPSDRFFAERPEGSVSTLKIQRTQQEDSAVYLCASSLVPGSNNEQFFGPGTRLTVL.

CDR3 DNA: TGCGCCAGCGGGACCCATAGTACCTACGAGCAGTACTTC. Translated, it gives CASGTHSTYEQYF. The V gene is TRBV23-1, the J gene TRBJ2-7; perhaps D is TRBD1 or TRBD2 (5 bases each). TRBV23-1 carries the ORF label, with uncertain function. The V end lost 8 bases, the J end lost 2 bases, and 13 bases lay between the germline ends. The CDR3 loop spans 13 amino acids.

The count of this clone is one. The chain recombines TRBV4-1 with TRBJ2-1; TRBD2 is a possible D gene (5 bases). Trimming left V 4 bases short and J 10 bases short, with 17 bases between. CDR1 and CDR2 (germline): MGHRA, YSYEKL. The CDR3 is 14 amino acids. The chain's CDR3 is CASSLTRTVGEQFF. CDR3 sequence (DNA): TGCGCCAGCAGCCTTACTCGGACTGTGGGGGAGCAGTTCTTC.

The V gene is TRBV7-9, the J gene TRBJ2-1; TRBD2 agrees at 16 bases. The CDR3 length is 19 residues. The V segment lost 5 bases and the J segment 6 bases; nucleotides outside the gene matches: 13. CDR1 and CDR2 from the germline V gene are SEHNR and FQNEAQ (reference sequence). The CDR3 DNA reads as TGTGCCAGCAGCAGAACGGGACTAGCGGGGGGGCCGGGTGGCAATGAGCAGTTCTTC. This translates into CASSRTGLAGGPGGNEQFF.

The chain employs TRBV5-5 and TRBJ1-6; possibly TRBD1 for D (6 bases). The CDR3 loop spans 17 amino acids. Germline assignment: CDR1 SGHKS and CDR2 YYEKEE (reference sequence). V gave up 3 bases and J gave up 6 bases, with 19 bases separating them. The CDR3 DNA is TGTGCCAGCAGCTCGATTCCAGGGGCCAGGGCTAATTCACCCCTCCACTTT. Encoded protein: CASSSIPGARANSPLHF.

J is TRBJ1-3 and V is TRBV7-2; a weak D match, TRBD1 (5 bases). In germline, CDR1 is SGHTA, CDR2 FQGNSA. V lost 4 bases, J lost 2 bases, and 12 bases lay in between. The CDR3 is 15 residues long. The CDR3 loop reads CASSSDSRTGNTIYF. The CDR3 bases are TGTGCCAGCAGCTCAGACAGTAGGACTGGAAACACCATATATTTT.

J is TRBJ2-1 and V is TRBV28; D not certain. Trimming stripped 6 bases from V and 3 bases from J, with 6 bases between. Germline V gene sequence: CDR1 MDHEN, CDR2 SYDVKM. The CDR3 extends over 12 amino acids. CDR3 amino acids: CASRAGYNEQFF. The CDR3 DNA sequence: TGTGCCAGCAGGGCTGGCTACAATGAGCAGTTCTTC.

The genes are TRBV18 and TRBJ2-3; TRBD2 matches at 14 bases. There are 17 residues in the CDR3. Germline CDR1 and CDR2: KGHSH and LQKENI. V was clipped by 5 bases and J by 1 base; unmatched bases: 5. In nucleotides, the CDR3 is TGTGCCAGCTCAAAGGGACTAGCGGGAGTCGGCACAGATACGCAGTATTTT. Amino acids: CASSKGLAGVGTDTQYF.

The chain recombines TRBV2 with TRBJ2-4; D gene ambiguous. In germline, CDR1 is SNHLY, CDR2 FYNNEI. CDR3 length equals 15 residues. V gave up 7 bases and J gave up 0 bases, with 13 bases separating them. CDR3 in amino acids: CASNPPFGAKNIQYF. The CDR3 DNA reads as TGTGCCAGCAATCCCCCCTTCGGAGCCAAAAACATTCAGTACTTC.

V is TRBV6-5 and J is TRBJ2-7; D not resolved. V lost 2 bases and J lost 6, with 17 bases in between. CDR3 size: 15 residues. Germline CDR1 MNHEY, CDR2 SVGAGI. CDR3 nucleotide sequence: TGTGCCAGCAGTTACCCGATGGCCGGAGCCTTCGAGCAGTACTTC. Translating gives CASSYPMAGAFEQYF.

The chain couples TRBV7-9 to TRBJ2-2; no reliable D call. The CDR3 is 14 amino acids. V lost 1 base and J 6 bases, leaving 9 bases between the germline ends. The germline V gene encodes CDR1 SEHNR and CDR2 FQNEAQ (reference sequence). The CDR3 DNA reads as TGTGCCAGCAGCTTAGTCGAATCCGCCGGGGAGCTGTTTTTT. Its translation is CASSLVESAGELFF.

The chain recombines TRBV19 with TRBJ1-3; D uncertain. The CDR3 is made up of 14 amino acids. Trimming took off 6 bases at V and 0 bases at J, with 9 bases between the two ends. Germline V gives CDR1 LNHDA, CDR2 SQIVND (reference sequence). The CDR3 region is CASRWQDSGNTIYF. CDR3 coding DNA: TGTGCCAGTAGGTGGCAGGACTCTGGAAACACCATATATTTT.

The chain has TRBV19 and TRBJ2-3; 7 nucleotides align to TRBD1. CDR3 size: 16 residues. The germline V gene encodes CDR1 LNHDA and CDR2 SQIVND (reference sequence). V lost 5 bases to trimming and J lost 1 base; unmatched junction nucleotides: 9. The CDR3 nucleotides are TGTGCCAGTAGTCCGAAGACAGGGCCTCGCACAGATACGCAGTATTTT. This codes for CASSPKTGPRTDTQYF.

V is TRBV10-2 and J is TRBJ1-5, with D unclear. CDR1 is WSHSY and CDR2 is SAAADI in the germline V gene. The length of the CDR3 is 12 residues. V lost 4 bases to trimming and J lost 3 bases, with 4 bases between them. This CDR3 is CASSANNQPQHF. The CDR3 region has the DNA TGCGCCAGCAGTGCTAACAATCAGCCCCAGCATTTT.

This chain joins TRBV6-1 and TRBJ2-2; 7 bases align to TRBD1. This CDR3 comprises 14 residues. Germline V gene data show CDR1 as MNHNS and CDR2 as SASEGT. The ends lost 6 bases at V and 4 bases at J; junction bases unmatched: 5. CDR3 nucleotides: TGTGCCAGCAGGACAGGGCTAGCCACCGGGGAGCTGTTTTTT. Its protein product is CASRTGLATGELFF.

This clone occurred a few times. V gene TRBV18 combines with J gene TRBJ2-7; TRBD2 matches 10 bases. Germline values: CDR1 KGHSH, CDR2 LQKENI. The CDR3 length is 14 residues. The J segment lost 5 bases and the V segment lost 3 bases, leaving 4 bases of the junction unmatched. CDR3 sequence (DNA): TGTGCCAGCTCACCCACTAGCGGGACCAACGAGCAGTACTTC. Amino acids: CASSPTSGTNEQYF.

This sequence joins TRBV4-1 and TRBJ2-3; TRBD2 matches at 9 bases. Germline V lookup: CDR1 MGHRA, CDR2 YSYEKL. The CDR3 is 16 amino acids. The V segment lost 1 base and the J segment 6 bases; nucleotides outside the gene matches: 8. CDR3 region: CASSQVGGGAGDTQYF. The CDR3 region has the DNA TGCGCCAGCAGCCAAGTCGGCGGGGGGGCCGGTGATACGCAGTATTTT.

This chain connects TRBV7-2 to TRBJ1-1; D is uncertain. Germline CDR1 and CDR2: SGHTA and FQGNSA. Trimming removed 3 bases at V and 0 bases at J, with 5 bases between. The CDR3 spans 13 residues. The CDR3 DNA is TGTGCCAGCAGCTTTGCCTTGAACACTGAAGCTTTCTTT. Its protein product is CASSFALNTEAFF.

This clone appeared once. The rearrangement links TRBV5-4 to TRBJ2-1; 7 bases line up with TRBD2. This CDR3 contains 15 residues. Germline V CDR1 and CDR2: SGHNT, YYREEE (reference sequence). Trimming removed 0 bases from V and 7 bases from J; junction bases left unmatched: 7. The CDR3 bases are TGTGCCAGCAGCTTGGTCCGGGGGGTATGGAATGAGCAGTTCTTC. Protein sequence: CASSLVRGVWNEQFF.

V and J are TRBV30 and TRBJ1-1; D ambiguous. Looked up from germline, CDR1 is GTSNPN and CDR2 is SVGIG (reference sequence). This CDR3 is 13 amino acids long. The germline V and J ends were trimmed by 3 bases and 2 bases, with 10 bases remaining between them. CDR3 region: CAWSRDYNTEAFF. The CDR3, as DNA: TGTGCCTGGAGCCGGGATTATAACACTGAAGCTTTCTTT.

The chain recombines TRBV18 with TRBJ1-2, with 9 bases identical to TRBD1. CDR1 and CDR2 from the germline V gene are KGHSH and LQKENI. Trimming cost V 4 bases and J 4 bases; bases outside gene matches: 7. The CDR3 sequence is 15 residues long. The CDR3 loop is CASSRTGQGRYGYTF. The CDR3, as DNA: TGTGCCAGCTCACGGACGGGACAGGGACGCTATGGCTACACCTTC.

This clone came up a few times. This sequence joins TRBV10-2 and TRBJ2-1, with D maybe TRBD2 (6 bases). Trimming stripped 2 bases from V and 0 bases from J, with 8 bases between. There are 15 residues in the CDR3. CDR1 and CDR2 (germline): WSHSY, SAAADI. Written as DNA, the CDR3 is TGCGCCAGCAGTGAGGGGCGGGACTCCTACAATGAGCAGTTCTTC. Translated: CASSEGRDSYNEQFF.